The 6 T cell receptor beta chains in this list originate from one sample, sequenced in a study of vaccination effects on CD4 cells after COVID-19. Antigen-specific CD4+ T cell clonotypes were called by their expansion after viral peptide-pool culture in ViraFEST. When about ten days of culture had elapsed, CD4+ T cells were isolated. Two-dose vaccination with either BNT162b2 or mRNA-1273 was given to the participants. These receptors are not linked to any known antigen. Assay used: immunoSEQ multiplex PCR; TCRdb lists only in-frame clones, some missing. The sample carries 30,000 to 40,000 clones, roughly two thirds recorded once. The sample here was CD4+ T cells from PBMCs cultured with HCoV-229E spike peptides, taken after COVID-19 vaccination. Every receptor here comes from a human donor who received a COVID-19 vaccine.

This clone occurred a few times. The chain couples TRBV7-8 to TRBJ1-5, with a weak D call TRBD1 (6 bases). Trimming removed 6 bases at V and 1 base at J, with 10 bases between. This CDR3 spans 14 amino acids. Germline assignment: CDR1 SGHVS and CDR2 FQNEAQ. The CDR3 DNA reads TGTGCCAGCAGACTGGGGGCCAGCAATCAGCCCCAGCATTTT. Its translation is CASRLGASNQPQHF. Full variable domain (outside the CDR3, taken from reference TRBV7-8 and TRBJ1-5): GAGVSQSPRYKVAKRGQDVALRCDPISGHVSLFWYQQALGQGPEFLTYFQNEAQLDKSGLPSDRFFAERPEGSVSTLKIQRTQQEDSAVYLCASRLGASNQPQHFGDGTRLSIL.

The genes are TRBV27 and TRBJ2-7, with 9 bases identical to TRBD2. V was clipped by 0 bases and J by 4 bases; unmatched bases: 10. Per the germline V gene, CDR1 is MNHEY and CDR2 is SMNVEV (reference sequence). CDR3 length: 17 residues. CDR3 nucleotide sequence: TGTGCCAGCAGTTTATCGGGGCGAGCGGGAGGCATTTACGAGCAGTACTTC. It yields the protein CASSLSGRAGGIYEQYF.

This clone was observed a single time. This chain links TRBV2 with TRBJ2-1; TRBD2 agrees at 10 bases. The J segment lost 2 bases and the V segment lost 5 bases, leaving 6 bases of the junction unmatched. The CDR3 consists of 16 residues. Per the germline V gene, CDR1 is SNHLY and CDR2 is FYNNEI. The chain's CDR3 is CASSKISGGTYNEQFF. The CDR3 DNA follows: TGTGCCAGCAGTAAGATTAGCGGGGGGACCTACAATGAGCAGTTCTTC.

The chain employs TRBV6-5 and TRBJ2-7; weak D call: TRBD2 (5 bases). V was trimmed by 2 bases and J by 3 bases, leaving 8 bases between them. The CDR3 contains 13 residues. Germline V gives CDR1 MNHEY, CDR2 SVGAGI. The chain's CDR3 is CASSYARGYEQYF. The CDR3 DNA reads TGTGCCAGCAGTTACGCACGGGGCTACGAGCAGTACTTC.

This clone has just one count. The J gene is TRBJ2-7, the V gene TRBV3-1 (or the pseudogene TRBV3-2); 7 positions match TRBD1. Unmatched junction bases numbered 5, after V lost 1 base and J lost 2 bases. The CDR3 is 15 residues long. Germline V lookup: CDR1 LGHDT, CDR2 YNNKEL (reference sequence). The CDR3 spells CASSQGAGGTYEQYF. For the CDR3, the DNA is TGTGCCAGCAGCCAAGGGGCAGGGGGAACCTACGAGCAGTACTTC.

This clone was counted only a few times. The chain joins TRBV5-1 to TRBJ1-1, with 9 nucleotides matching TRBD1. Germline CDR1 and CDR2: SGHRS and YFSETQ. Losses at the gene ends were 7 bases for V and 1 base for J; bases not matched to a gene: 5. The CDR3 length is 14 residues. The CDR3 region is CASGRGQGNTEAFF. The CDR3 DNA sequence: TGCGCCAGCGGGAGGGGACAGGGGAACACTGAAGCTTTCTTT.